These 27 T cell receptor beta chains were sequenced from one sample in a study of vaccination effects on CD4 cells after COVID-19 (dated by TCRdb to 2022 to 2024). After 10 days of culture, CD4+ T cells were isolated with the EasySep CD4+ T cell isolation kit. Two doses of either the BNT162b2 or the mRNA-1273 mRNA SARS-CoV-2 vaccine were administered to participants. Antigens for these TCRs are unknown. Library creation used the immunoSEQ multiplex PCR assay. TCRdb carries this immuneACCESS record with in-frame sequences only. Its versions omit some clonotypes, under half of them owing to an unresolved V gene in the studies checked, with the rest unexplained. This sample lists about 40,000 clones; more than 65% were detected once. About 8.4% of the sample is in the top ten clones. Sequences were derived from CD4+ T cells from PBMCs cultured without peptide, sampled after COVID-19 vaccination. Source of these receptors: a human donor who received a COVID-19 vaccine.

The J gene is TRBJ1-6, the V gene TRBV19, with D unclear. Germline V gene data show CDR1 as LNHDA and CDR2 as SQIVND (reference sequence). The CDR3 contains 13 residues. With 4 bases removed from V and 7 bases from J, the gap between germline ends came to 8 bases. CDR3 sequence reads: CASSTATNSPLHF. CDR3 sequence (DNA): TGTGCCAGTAGTACTGCGACCAATTCACCCCTCCACTTT.

This clone has just one count. CDR3 loop: CASSLVLGTEAFF. The CDR3 region has the DNA TGTGCCAGCAGCTTAGTGCTGGGAACTGAAGCTTTCTTT. This chain uses TRBV7-9 with TRBJ1-1; no clear D. CDR3 size: 13 residues. V was clipped by 1 base and J by 5 bases, with 8 bases between them. Germline V gene data show CDR1 as SEHNR and CDR2 as FQNEAQ (reference sequence).

The chain has TRBV6-6 and TRBJ1-5; possibly TRBD1 for D (6 bases). Looked up from germline, CDR1 is MNHNY and CDR2 is SVGAGI (reference sequence). The length of the CDR3 is 14 residues. Trimming cost V 6 bases and J 6 bases, with 15 bases left between them. Written as DNA, the CDR3 is TGTGCCAGCAGGGATCACAGGGACGGTCAGCCCCAGCATTTT. Residues: CASRDHRDGQPQHF.

This clone came up a few times. The V call is TRBV3-1 (or the pseudogene TRBV3-2), the J call TRBJ1-1; D is uncertain. The CDR3 runs to 13 residues. The V gene lost 7 bases and the J gene lost 5 bases, with 14 bases spanning the gap. In germline, CDR1 is LGHDT, CDR2 YNNKEL (reference sequence). As DNA, the CDR3 is TGTGCCAGCAACCAGGCCCGAGGAACTGAAGCTTTCTTT. It encodes CASNQARGTEAFF.

The V gene is TRBV7-9, the J gene TRBJ2-5; D might be TRBD2 (6 bases). This CDR3 region has 14 residues. The V end was cut by 7 bases, the J end by 4 bases, with 16 bases between. The germline CDR1 and CDR2 sequences are SEHNR and FQNEAQ (reference sequence). The CDR3 loop reads CASTYHGGGETQYF. For the CDR3, the DNA is TGTGCCAGCACGTATCACGGGGGAGGAGAGACCCAGTACTTC. The full variable domain, completed using reference TRBV7-9 and TRBJ2-5, is DTGVSQNPRHKITKRGQNVTFRCDPISEHNRLYWYRQTLGQGPEFLTYFQNEAQLEKSRLLSDRFSAERPKGSFSTLEIQRTEQGDSAMYLCASTYHGGGETQYFGPGTRLLVL.

The chain links TRBV7-9 to TRBJ1-6; D ambiguous. Germline CDR1 and CDR2: SEHNR and FQNEAQ (reference sequence). CDR3 length equals 13 residues. The germline V and J ends were trimmed by 2 bases and 13 bases, with 12 bases remaining between them. The CDR3 protein is CASSLSLGGPLHF. The DNA for the CDR3 is TGTGCCAGCAGCTTATCTCTTGGAGGTCCCCTCCACTTT.

The rearrangement joins TRBV11-2 to TRBJ2-1; D is perhaps TRBD1 (5 bases). Trimming removed 4 bases from V and 0 bases from J, with 10 bases in between. This CDR3 has 15 residues. Germline V gene sequence: CDR1 SGHAT, CDR2 FQNNGV. The CDR3 DNA reads TGTGCCAGCAGCTCCGGACATGGCTCCTACAATGAGCAGTTCTTC. This gives the protein CASSSGHGSYNEQFF. The whole variable domain, filled in from reference TRBV11-2 and TRBJ2-1, reads EAGVAQSPRYKIIEKRQSVAFWCNPISGHATLYWYQQILGQGPKLLIQFQNNGVVDDSQLPKDRFSAERLKGVDSTLKIQPAKLEDSAVYLCASSSGHGSYNEQFFGPGTRLTVL.

This chain links TRBV4-1 with TRBJ2-3, with no clear D. The CDR3 runs 13 residues. V was shortened by 7 bases and J by 1 base, with 9 bases between the two germline ends. CDR1 MGHRA and CDR2 YSYEKL come from the germline V gene. The CDR3 sequence is CASTTPGTDTQYF. The CDR3 DNA is TGCGCCAGCACGACCCCGGGCACAGATACGCAGTATTTT.

The count of this clone is one. The gene calls are TRBV9 and TRBJ2-2; tentative D call: TRBD2 (6 bases). Trimming shortened V by 4 bases and J by 1 base, and 14 bases separated the two germline ends. Looked up from germline, CDR1 is SGDLS and CDR2 is YYNGEE. The CDR3 length is 16 residues. CDR3 amino acids: CASSKTGTQNTGELFF. CDR3 nucleotide sequence: TGTGCCAGCAGCAAAACCGGGACTCAGAACACCGGGGAGCTGTTTTTT.

This sequence joins TRBV12-3 or TRBV12-4 and TRBJ1-1; TRBD1 agrees at 8 bases. This CDR3 has 13 amino acids. Losses at the gene ends were 3 bases for V and 10 bases for J; bases not matched to a gene: 7. CDR3 region: CASSFQGAQGAFF. The CDR3, as DNA: TGTGCCAGCAGTTTTCAGGGGGCGCAAGGAGCTTTCTTT.

V and J are TRBV6-5 and TRBJ1-2, with 9 nucleotides matching TRBD1. The CDR3 is made up of 14 amino acids. The V segment lost 10 bases and the J segment 4 bases; nucleotides outside the gene matches: 10. Germline CDR1 and CDR2: MNHEY and SVGAGI. CDR3: CATARDRAIYGYTF. The CDR3 DNA reads as TGTGCCACAGCCCGGGACAGGGCAATCTATGGCTACACCTTC.

This clone was seen only once. This rearrangement joins TRBV6-5 to TRBJ1-5, with 7 bases identical to TRBD1. This CDR3 has 15 amino acids. V dropped 6 bases and J dropped 4; count of bases not matched to a gene: 9. Per the germline V gene, CDR1 is MNHEY and CDR2 is SVGAGI. The DNA for the CDR3 is TGTGCCAGCAGGGGCACTCCGGGACAGAATCAGCCCCAGCATTTT. Translated, it gives CASRGTPGQNQPQHF.

This chain joins TRBV19 and TRBJ1-2; 7 bases agree with TRBD1. V dropped 7 bases and J dropped 6; count of bases not matched to a gene: 14. This CDR3 has 15 residues. CDR1 LNHDA and CDR2 SQIVND come from the germline V gene (reference sequence). CDR3 protein: CASNLPGRGLHGYTF. In DNA, the CDR3 is TGTGCCAGTAACCTACCGGGCAGGGGGTTACATGGCTACACCTTC.

The genes are TRBV29-1 and TRBJ2-5, with D perhaps matching TRBD1 (5 bases). Trimming left V 3 bases short and J 5 bases short, with 13 bases between. This CDR3 is 13 amino acids long. The germline V gene encodes CDR1 SQVTM and CDR2 ANQGSEA. CDR3 residues: CSVDPRQRETQYF. CDR3 bases: TGCAGCGTTGACCCCCGACAGAGGGAGACCCAGTACTTC.

The chain employs TRBV6-5 and TRBJ1-6; TRBD1 agrees at 8 bases. Germline CDR1 and CDR2: MNHEY and SVGAGI. This CDR3 is built from 13 residues. After removal of 7 bases from V and 7 bases from J, the junction contained 3 bases not matched to a gene. CDR3 DNA: TGTGCCAGCAAGACAGGGGTAAATTCACCCCTCCACTTT. This sequence encodes CASKTGVNSPLHF.

The CDR3 coding sequence is TGCAGTGCGCGGTCTGGAAACACCATATATTTT. Translating gives CSARSGNTIYF. This chain joins TRBV20-1 and TRBJ1-3; D gene ambiguous. Looked up from germline, CDR1 is DFQATT and CDR2 is SNEGSKA (reference sequence). Trimming left V 6 bases short and J 1 base short, with 4 bases between. CDR3 size: 11 residues.

This clone showed up just a few times. V gene TRBV19 combines with J gene TRBJ1-5; D not resolved. The V and J ends lost 4 bases and 0 bases respectively, with 10 bases between them. CDR3 length: 15 residues. CDR1 and CDR2 (germline): LNHDA, SQIVND (reference sequence). CDR3 in DNA: TGTGCCAGTAGTACCGTGCACGATAGCAATCAGCCCCAGCATTTT. Translating gives CASSTVHDSNQPQHF.

J is TRBJ1-1 and V is TRBV5-1, with D possibly TRBD1 on 5 matching bases. From germline, CDR1 is SGHRS and CDR2 YFSETQ. The CDR3 length is 15 residues. V lost 5 bases and J lost 0, with 14 bases in between. CDR3 in amino acids: CASSLDTFMNTEAFF. The CDR3 nucleotides are TGCGCCAGCAGTCTGGACACGTTCATGAACACTGAAGCTTTCTTT.

This chain connects TRBV2 to TRBJ1-2; D not resolved. V was shortened by 4 bases and J by 8 bases, with 20 bases between the two germline ends. There are 15 residues in the CDR3. CDR1 and CDR2 (germline): SNHLY, FYNNEI. The CDR3 loop reads CASSARWSGLGGYTF. The CDR3 DNA follows: TGTGCCAGCAGTGCTCGTTGGTCTGGACTAGGGGGCTACACCTTC. Variable domain in full (rest from reference TRBV2 and TRBJ1-2): EPEVTQTPSHQVTQMGQEVILRCVPISNHLYFYWYRQILGQKVEFLVSFYNNEISEKSEIFDDQFSVERPDGSNFTLKIRSTKLEDSAMYFCASSARWSGLGGYTFGSGTRLTVV.

CDR3 nucleotide sequence: TGTGCCAGCAGTCGAACCAACGACAGGGACTACGAGCAGTACTTC. It yields the protein CASSRTNDRDYEQYF. This chain joins TRBV6-5 and TRBJ2-7; 7 bases are shared with TRBD1. The germline V gene has CDR1 MNHEY and CDR2 SVGAGI. V lost 5 bases, J lost 3 bases, and 10 bases stayed unmatched. The CDR3 totals 15 residues.

The rearrangement uses TRBV11-3 and TRBJ2-1; 14 nucleotides match TRBD2. Germline CDR1 and CDR2: SGHNT and YENEEA. Germline trimming cut 3 bases from V and 7 bases from J; bases unmatched to any gene: 2. CDR3 length: 15 amino acids. CDR3 in amino acids: CASSLGLAGVNEQFF. The CDR3 DNA follows: TGTGCCAGCAGCTTGGGACTAGCGGGAGTTAATGAGCAGTTCTTC.

V gene TRBV11-2 combines with J gene TRBJ1-5, with a tentative D call TRBD1 (6 bases). This CDR3 is 15 amino acids long. Trimming shortened V by 2 bases and J by 1 base, and 9 bases separated the two germline ends. The germline V gene has CDR1 SGHAT and CDR2 FQNNGV. The CDR3 DNA reads TGTGCCAGCAGCTTACTAAGGGGGAGCAATCAGCCCCAGCATTTT. This gives the protein CASSLLRGSNQPQHF.

V and J are TRBV7-9 and TRBJ2-7; 7 positions agree with TRBD2. CDR1 is SEHNR, CDR2 FQNEAQ, per germline (reference sequence). The J segment lost 0 bases and the V segment lost 1 base, leaving 6 bases of the junction unmatched. This CDR3 region has 16 residues. Here the CDR3 reads CASSLGRGYSSYEQYF. CDR3 nucleotide sequence: TGTGCCAGCAGCTTAGGGCGGGGGTATAGCTCCTACGAGCAGTACTTC.

This chain connects TRBV10-1 to TRBJ2-4; D might be TRBD1 (6 bases). There are 14 residues in the CDR3. Trimming left V 3 bases short and J 7 bases short, with 13 bases between. Per germline, CDR1 WNHNN and CDR2 SYGVQD (reference sequence). The CDR3 loop is CASSDQGPSNIQYF. The CDR3 DNA follows: TGCGCCAGCAGTGATCAGGGGCCGTCGAACATTCAGTACTTC.

The chain links TRBV10-3 to TRBJ1-1; D is uncertain. This CDR3 has 15 residues. V was pared by 1 base and J by 5 bases, with 14 bases between. CDR1 is ENHRY, CDR2 SYGVKD, per germline. CDR3 nucleotides: TGTGCCATCAGTGAGTTGGGCCGGGGAAGAACTGAAGCTTTCTTT. Translation gives CAISELGRGRTEAFF.

The V and J genes are TRBV6-2 or TRBV6-3 and TRBJ2-1; TRBD2 matches 8 bases. CDR1 and CDR2 (germline): MNHEY, SVGEGT. The CDR3 length is 15 residues. The junction had 3 bases not matched to a gene; V was cut back by 2 bases and J by 3 bases. The CDR3 nucleotides read TGTGCCAGCAGTTACAGCGGGGGCCACTACAATGAGCAGTTCTTC. It encodes CASSYSGGHYNEQFF.

V usage is TRBV5-6 and J usage is TRBJ1-1, with TRBD1 as a possible D gene (5 bases). The CDR3 spans 15 residues. The germline V and J ends were trimmed by 0 bases and 5 bases, with 14 bases remaining between them. Germline CDR1 reads SGHDT; CDR2 reads YYEEEE. CDR3 loop: CASSLAGGTRTEAFF. The CDR3 DNA reads TGTGCCAGCAGCTTGGCCGGGGGGACCCGGACTGAAGCTTTCTTT.